This TCR beta chain is from a study of T cell responses to AZD1222 COVID-19 vaccine. About the research overall: The study pooled second doses at about 4 or about 12 weeks. General study results and limits: Donors were chiefly white British, with a greater number of females, and clonal diversity was perhaps underestimated. Increased Spike-specific TCR breadth and depth were observed after two AZD1222 doses. Only a handful of AZD1222 recipients, more than five in all, had baseline seropositivity.

A word on this clone: Its antigen is undetermined.

The method was immunoSEQ multiplex PCR; TCRdb's version includes in-frame clones alone and lacks a portion of them. The sample shows roughly 190,000 clones, roughly 92% of them seen only once. The material sequenced was peripheral blood, taken on day 0 of AZD1222 vaccination. The source of this sequence is an adult in good health.

The CDR3 here is CASSSNRGSNYGYTF. The CDR3 DNA reads as TGCGCCAGCAGCTCGAACAGGGGATCCAACTATGGCTACACCTTC. This chain joins TRBV5-1 and TRBJ1-2, with TRBD1 matching over 7 bases. The CDR3 extends over 15 amino acids. V shed 3 bases and J 2 bases; nucleotides not matched to a gene: 7. Germline CDR1 SGHRS, CDR2 YFSETQ.